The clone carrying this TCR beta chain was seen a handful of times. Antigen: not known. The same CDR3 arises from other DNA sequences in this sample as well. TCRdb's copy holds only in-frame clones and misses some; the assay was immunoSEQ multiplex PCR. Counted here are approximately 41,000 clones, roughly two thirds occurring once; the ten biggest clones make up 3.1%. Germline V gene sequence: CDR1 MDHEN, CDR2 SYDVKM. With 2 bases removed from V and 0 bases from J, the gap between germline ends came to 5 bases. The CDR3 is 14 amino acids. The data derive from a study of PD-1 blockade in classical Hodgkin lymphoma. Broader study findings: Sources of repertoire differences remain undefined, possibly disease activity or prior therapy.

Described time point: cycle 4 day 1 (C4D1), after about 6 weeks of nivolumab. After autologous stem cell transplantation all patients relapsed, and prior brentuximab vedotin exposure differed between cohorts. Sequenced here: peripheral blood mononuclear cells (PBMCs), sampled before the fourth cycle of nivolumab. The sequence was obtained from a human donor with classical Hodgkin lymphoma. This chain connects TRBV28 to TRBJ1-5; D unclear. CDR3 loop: CASSLAGSNQPQHF. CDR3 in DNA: TGTGCCAGCAGTTTAGCTGGTAGCAATCAGCCCCAGCATTTT. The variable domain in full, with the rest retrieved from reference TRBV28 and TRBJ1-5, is DVKVTQSSRYLVKRTGEKVFLECVQDMDHENMFWYRQDPGLGLRLIYFSYDVKMKEKGDIPEGYSVSREKKERFSLILESASTNQTSMYLCASSLAGSNQPQHFGDGTRLSIL.